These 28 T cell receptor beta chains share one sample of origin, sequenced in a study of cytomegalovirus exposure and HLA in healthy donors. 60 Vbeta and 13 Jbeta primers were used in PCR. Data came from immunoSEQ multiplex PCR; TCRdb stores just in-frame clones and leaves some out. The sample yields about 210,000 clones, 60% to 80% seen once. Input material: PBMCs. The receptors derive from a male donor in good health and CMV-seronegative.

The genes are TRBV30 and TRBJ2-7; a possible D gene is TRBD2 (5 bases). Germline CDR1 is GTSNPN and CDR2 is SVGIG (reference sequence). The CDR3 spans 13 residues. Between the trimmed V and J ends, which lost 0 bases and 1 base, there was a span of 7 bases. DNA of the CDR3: TGTGCCTGGAGTGTATCGGGGTCCTACGAGCAGTACTTC. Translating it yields CAWSVSGSYEQYF.

The CDR3 DNA is TGTGCCAGCAGTGAAGCCCGGGGACAGGTCACAGATACGCAGTATTTT. Translation: CASSEARGQVTDTQYF. The gene calls are TRBV6-1 and TRBJ2-3, with TRBD1 matching 8 bases. Germline-derived CDR1 and CDR2 are MNHNS and SASEGT. This CDR3 spans 16 amino acids. Trimming removed 0 bases from V and 2 bases from J; junction bases left unmatched: 4.

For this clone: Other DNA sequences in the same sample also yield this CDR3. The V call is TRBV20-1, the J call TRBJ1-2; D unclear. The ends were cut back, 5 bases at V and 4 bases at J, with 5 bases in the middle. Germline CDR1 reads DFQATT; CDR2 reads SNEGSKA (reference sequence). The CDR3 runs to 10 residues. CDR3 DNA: TGCAGTGCTTATAGCTATGGCTACACCTTC. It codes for CSAYSYGYTF.

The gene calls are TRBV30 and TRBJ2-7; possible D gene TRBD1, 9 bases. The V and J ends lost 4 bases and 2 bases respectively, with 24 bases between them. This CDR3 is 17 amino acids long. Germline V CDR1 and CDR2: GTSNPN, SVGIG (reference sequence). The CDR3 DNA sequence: TGTGCCTGGACCGGGACAGGGATAGGTAGCGGGGCCTACGAGCAGTACTTC. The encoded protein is CAWTGTGIGSGAYEQYF.

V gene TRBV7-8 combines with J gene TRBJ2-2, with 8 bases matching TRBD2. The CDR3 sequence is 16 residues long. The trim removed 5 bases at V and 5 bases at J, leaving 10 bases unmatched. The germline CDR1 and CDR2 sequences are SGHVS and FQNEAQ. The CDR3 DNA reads TGTGCCAGCAGCGAGACCGGGGGGGCCGGGACCGGGGAGCTGTTTTTT. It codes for CASSETGGAGTGELFF. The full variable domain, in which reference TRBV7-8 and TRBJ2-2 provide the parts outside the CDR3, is GAGVSQSPRYKVAKRGQDVALRCDPISGHVSLFWYQQALGQGPEFLTYFQNEAQLDKSGLPSDRFFAERPEGSVSTLKIQRTQQEDSAVYLCASSETGGAGTGELFFGEGSRLTVL.

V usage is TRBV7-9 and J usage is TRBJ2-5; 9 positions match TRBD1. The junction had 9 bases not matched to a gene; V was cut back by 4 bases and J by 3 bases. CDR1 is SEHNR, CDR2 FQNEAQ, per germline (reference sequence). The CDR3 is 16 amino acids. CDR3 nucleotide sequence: TGTGCCAGCAGCTCTGGGACAGGGAAAATAAAAGAGACCCAGTACTTC. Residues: CASSSGTGKIKETQYF.

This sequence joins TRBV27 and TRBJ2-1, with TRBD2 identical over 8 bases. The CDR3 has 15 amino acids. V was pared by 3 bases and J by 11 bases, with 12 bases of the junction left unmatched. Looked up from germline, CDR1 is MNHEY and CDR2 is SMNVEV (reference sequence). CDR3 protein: CASSFLAGPDPQQFF. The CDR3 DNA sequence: TGTGCCAGCAGTTTCTTAGCGGGACCAGACCCGCAGCAGTTCTTC.

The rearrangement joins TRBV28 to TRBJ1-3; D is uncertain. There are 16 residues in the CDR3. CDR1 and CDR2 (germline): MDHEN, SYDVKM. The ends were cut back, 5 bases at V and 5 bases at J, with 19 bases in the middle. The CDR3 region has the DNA TGTGCCAGCAGTGGTGTGTTGGAGTATGAAAGAAACACCATATATTTT. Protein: CASSGVLEYERNTIYF.

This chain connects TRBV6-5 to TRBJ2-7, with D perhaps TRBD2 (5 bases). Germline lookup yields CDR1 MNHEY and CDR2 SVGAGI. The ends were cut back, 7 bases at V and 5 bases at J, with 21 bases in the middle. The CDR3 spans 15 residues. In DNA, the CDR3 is TGTGCCAGCACCACTCATCGGGGAATAGGCGACGAGCAGTACTTC. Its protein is CASTTHRGIGDEQYF.

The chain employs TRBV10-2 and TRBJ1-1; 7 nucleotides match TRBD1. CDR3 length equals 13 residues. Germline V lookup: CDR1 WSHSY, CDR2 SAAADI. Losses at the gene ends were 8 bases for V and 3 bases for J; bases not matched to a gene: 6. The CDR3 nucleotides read TGCGCCAGCGTATACAGGGGAGACACTGAAGCTTTCTTT. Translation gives CASVYRGDTEAFF.

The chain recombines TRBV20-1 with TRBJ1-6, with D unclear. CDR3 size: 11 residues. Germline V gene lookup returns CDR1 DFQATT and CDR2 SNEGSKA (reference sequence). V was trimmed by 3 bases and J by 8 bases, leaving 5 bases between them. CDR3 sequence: CSASGHSPLHF. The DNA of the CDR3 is TGCAGTGCTAGTGGGCATTCACCCCTCCACTTT.

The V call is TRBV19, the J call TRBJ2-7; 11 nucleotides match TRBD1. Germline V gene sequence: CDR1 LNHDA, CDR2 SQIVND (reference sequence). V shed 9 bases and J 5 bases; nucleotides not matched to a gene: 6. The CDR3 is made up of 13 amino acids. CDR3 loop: CASPDRGLNEQYF. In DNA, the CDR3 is TGTGCCAGCCCGGACAGGGGGCTCAACGAGCAGTACTTC.

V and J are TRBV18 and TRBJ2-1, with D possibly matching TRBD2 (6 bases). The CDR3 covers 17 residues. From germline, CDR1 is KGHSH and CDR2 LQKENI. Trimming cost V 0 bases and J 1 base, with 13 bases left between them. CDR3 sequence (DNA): TGTGCCAGCTCACCACCGTGGGGGAGGAGATCCTACAATGAGCAGTTCTTC. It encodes CASSPPWGRRSYNEQFF.

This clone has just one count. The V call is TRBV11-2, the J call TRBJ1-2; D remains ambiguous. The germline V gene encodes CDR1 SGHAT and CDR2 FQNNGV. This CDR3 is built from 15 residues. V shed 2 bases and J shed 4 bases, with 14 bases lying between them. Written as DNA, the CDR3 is TGTGCCAGCAGCTTAAGACAAGCTAACCCCTATGGCTACACCTTC. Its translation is CASSLRQANPYGYTF. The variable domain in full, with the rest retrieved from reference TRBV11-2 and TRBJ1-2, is EAGVAQSPRYKIIEKRQSVAFWCNPISGHATLYWYQQILGQGPKLLIQFQNNGVVDDSQLPKDRFSAERLKGVDSTLKIQPAKLEDSAVYLCASSLRQANPYGYTFGSGTRLTVV.

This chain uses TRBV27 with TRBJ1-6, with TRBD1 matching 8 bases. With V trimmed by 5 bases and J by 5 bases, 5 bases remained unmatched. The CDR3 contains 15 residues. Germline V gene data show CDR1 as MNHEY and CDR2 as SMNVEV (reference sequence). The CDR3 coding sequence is TGTGCCAGCAGTAGGACAGGGAGGGATAATTCACCCCTCCACTTT. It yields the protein CASSRTGRDNSPLHF.

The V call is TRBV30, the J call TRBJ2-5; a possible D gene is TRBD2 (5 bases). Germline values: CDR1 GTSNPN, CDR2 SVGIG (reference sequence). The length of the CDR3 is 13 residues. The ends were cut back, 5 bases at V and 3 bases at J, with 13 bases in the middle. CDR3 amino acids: CAWRGQLKETQYF. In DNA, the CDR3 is TGTGCCTGGCGAGGGCAGCTGAAAGAGACCCAGTACTTC.

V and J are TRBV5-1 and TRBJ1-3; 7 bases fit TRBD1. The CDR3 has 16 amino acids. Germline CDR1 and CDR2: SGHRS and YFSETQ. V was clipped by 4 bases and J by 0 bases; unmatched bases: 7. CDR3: CASSPARQGSGNTIYF. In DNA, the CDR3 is TGCGCCAGCAGCCCCGCCAGACAGGGCTCTGGAAACACCATATATTTT. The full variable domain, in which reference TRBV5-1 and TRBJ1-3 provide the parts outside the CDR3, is KAGVTQTPRYLIKTRGQQVTLSCSPISGHRSVSWYQQTPGQGLQFLFEYFSETQRNKGNFPGRFSGRQFSNSRSEMNVSTLELGDSALYLCASSPARQGSGNTIYFGEGSWLTVV.

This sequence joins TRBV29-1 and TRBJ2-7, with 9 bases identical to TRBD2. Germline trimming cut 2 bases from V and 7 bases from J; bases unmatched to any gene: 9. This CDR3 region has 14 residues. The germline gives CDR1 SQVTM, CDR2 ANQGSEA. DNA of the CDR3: TGCAGCGTTGAACTGGCGGGAGGGCCTAAGGAGCAGTACTTC. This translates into CSVELAGGPKEQYF.

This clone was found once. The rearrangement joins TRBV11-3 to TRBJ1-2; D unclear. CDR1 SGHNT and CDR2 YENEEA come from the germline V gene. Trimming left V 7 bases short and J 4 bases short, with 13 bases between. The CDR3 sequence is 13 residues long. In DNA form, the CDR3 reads TGTGCCAGCACCTCGACCGAGGGCTATGGCTACACCTTC. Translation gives CASTSTEGYGYTF.

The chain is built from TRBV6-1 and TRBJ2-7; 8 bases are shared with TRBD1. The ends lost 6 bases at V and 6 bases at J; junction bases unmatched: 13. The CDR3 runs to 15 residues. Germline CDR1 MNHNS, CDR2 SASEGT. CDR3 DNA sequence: TGTGCCAGCAGGGGACAGGAGCTAGGACGAATCGAGCAGTACTTC. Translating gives CASRGQELGRIEQYF.

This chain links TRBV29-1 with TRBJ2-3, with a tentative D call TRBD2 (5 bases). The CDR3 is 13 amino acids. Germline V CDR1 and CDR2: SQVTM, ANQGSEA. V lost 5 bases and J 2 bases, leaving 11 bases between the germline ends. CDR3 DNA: TGCAGCGTTAATATCGGGAACACAGATACGCAGTATTTT. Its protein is CSVNIGNTDTQYF.

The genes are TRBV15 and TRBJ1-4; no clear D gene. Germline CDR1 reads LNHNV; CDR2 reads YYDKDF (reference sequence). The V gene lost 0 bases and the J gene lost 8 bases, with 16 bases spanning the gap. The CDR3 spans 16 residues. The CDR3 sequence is CATSRDTMVFGEKLFF. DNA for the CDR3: TGTGCCACCAGCAGAGATACCATGGTGTTTGGCGAAAAACTGTTTTTT.

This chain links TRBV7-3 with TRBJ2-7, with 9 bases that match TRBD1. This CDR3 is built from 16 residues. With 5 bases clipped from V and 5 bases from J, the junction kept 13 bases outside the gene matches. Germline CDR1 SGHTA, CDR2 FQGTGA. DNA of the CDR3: TGTGCCAGCAGCCCCAGGGGACAGGGAAGGGGGGACGAGCAGTACTTC. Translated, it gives CASSPRGQGRGDEQYF. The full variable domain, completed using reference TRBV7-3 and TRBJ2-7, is GAGVSQTPSNKVTEKGKYVELRCDPISGHTALYWYRQSLGQGPEFLIYFQGTGAADDSGLPNDRFFAVRPEGSVSTLKIQRTERGDSAVYLCASSPRGQGRGDEQYFGPGTRLTVT.

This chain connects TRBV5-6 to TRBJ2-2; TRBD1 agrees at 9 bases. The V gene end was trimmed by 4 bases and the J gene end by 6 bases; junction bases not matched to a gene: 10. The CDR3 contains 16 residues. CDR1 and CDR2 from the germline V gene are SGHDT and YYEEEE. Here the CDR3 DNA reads TGTGCCAGCAGCCCGCTCCCAGGGACAGGGCCCGGGGAGCTGTTTTTT. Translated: CASSPLPGTGPGELFF. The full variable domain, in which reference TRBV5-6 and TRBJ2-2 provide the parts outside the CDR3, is DAGVTQSPTHLIKTRGQQVTLRCSPKSGHDTVSWYQQALGQGPQFIFQYYEEEERQRGNFPDRFSGHQFPNYSSELNVNALLLGDSALYLCASSPLPGTGPGELFFGEGSRLTVL.

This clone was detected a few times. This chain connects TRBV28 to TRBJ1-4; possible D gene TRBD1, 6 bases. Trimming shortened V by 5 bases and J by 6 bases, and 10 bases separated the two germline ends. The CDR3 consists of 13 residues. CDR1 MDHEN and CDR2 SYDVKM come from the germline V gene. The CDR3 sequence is CASSPNRDEKLFF. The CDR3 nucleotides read TGTGCCAGCAGTCCCAACAGGGATGAAAAACTGTTTTTT.

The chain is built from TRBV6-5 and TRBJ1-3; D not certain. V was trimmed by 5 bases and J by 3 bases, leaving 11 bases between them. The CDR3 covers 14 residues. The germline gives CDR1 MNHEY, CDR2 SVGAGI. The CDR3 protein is CASSISRGGNTIYF. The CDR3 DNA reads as TGTGCCAGCAGTATAAGTAGAGGTGGAAACACCATATATTTT.

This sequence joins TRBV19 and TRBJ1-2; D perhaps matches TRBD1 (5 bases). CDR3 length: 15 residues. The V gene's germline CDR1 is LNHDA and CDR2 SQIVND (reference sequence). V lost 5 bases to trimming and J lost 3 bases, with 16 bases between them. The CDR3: CASSRVEGLDYGYTF. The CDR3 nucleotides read TGTGCCAGTAGTCGGGTCGAGGGACTGGACTATGGCTACACCTTC.

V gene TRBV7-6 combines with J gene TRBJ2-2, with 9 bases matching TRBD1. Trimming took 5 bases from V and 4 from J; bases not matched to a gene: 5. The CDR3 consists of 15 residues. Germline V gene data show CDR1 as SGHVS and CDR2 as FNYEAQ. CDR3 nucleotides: TGTGCCAGCAGCCAGTGGGACAGGGCCACCGGGGAGCTGTTTTTT. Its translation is CASSQWDRATGELFF.